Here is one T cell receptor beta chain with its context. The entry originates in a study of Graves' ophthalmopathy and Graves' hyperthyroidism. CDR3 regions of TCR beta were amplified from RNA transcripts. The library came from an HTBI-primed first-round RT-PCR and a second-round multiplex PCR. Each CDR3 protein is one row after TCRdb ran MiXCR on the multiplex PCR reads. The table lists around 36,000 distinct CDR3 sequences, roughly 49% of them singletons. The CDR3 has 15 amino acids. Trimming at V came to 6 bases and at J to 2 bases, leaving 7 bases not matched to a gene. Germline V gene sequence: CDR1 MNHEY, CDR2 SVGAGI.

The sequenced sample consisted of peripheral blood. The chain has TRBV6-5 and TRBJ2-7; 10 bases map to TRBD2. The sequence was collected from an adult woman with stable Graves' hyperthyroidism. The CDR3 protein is CASSPKAGGPYEQYF. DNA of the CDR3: TGTGCCAGCAGCCCCAAAGCGGGAGGGCCCTACGAGCAGTACTTC.